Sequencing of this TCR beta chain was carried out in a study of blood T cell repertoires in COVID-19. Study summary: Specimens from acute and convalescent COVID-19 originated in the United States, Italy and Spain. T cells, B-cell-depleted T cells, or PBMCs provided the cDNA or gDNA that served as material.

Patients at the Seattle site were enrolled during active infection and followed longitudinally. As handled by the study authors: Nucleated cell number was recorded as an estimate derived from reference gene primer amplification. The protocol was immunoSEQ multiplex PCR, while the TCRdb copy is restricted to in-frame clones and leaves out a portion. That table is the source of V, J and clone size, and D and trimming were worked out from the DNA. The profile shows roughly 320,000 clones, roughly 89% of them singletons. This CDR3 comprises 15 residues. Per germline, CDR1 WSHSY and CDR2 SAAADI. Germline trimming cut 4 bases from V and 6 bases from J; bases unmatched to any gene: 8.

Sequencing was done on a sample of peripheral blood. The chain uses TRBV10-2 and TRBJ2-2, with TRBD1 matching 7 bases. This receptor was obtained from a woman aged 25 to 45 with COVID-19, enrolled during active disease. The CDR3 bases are TGCGCCAGCAGTGCAACAGGGGATGTGGCCGGGGAGCTGTTTTTT. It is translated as CASSATGDVAGELFF.